Sequencing of this TCR beta chain was carried out in a study of blood T cell repertoires in COVID-19. As for the study in general: Sites across the United States, Italy and Spain contributed samples from acute and convalescent COVID-19.

Original processing methods: Reference gene primer amplification gave nucleated cell count estimates. Produced via immunoSEQ multiplex PCR; TCRdb's table is partial and in-frame only. V, J and clone size were drawn from that table, and D and trimming were deduced from the DNA. Counted here are tens of thousands of clones, 85% occurring once; the ten biggest clones make up around 17%. The CDR3 length is 15 residues. Germline V gene sequence: CDR1 SGHRS, CDR2 YFSETQ. V was pared by 8 bases and J by 1 base, with 10 bases of the junction left unmatched. The specimen sequenced was peripheral blood. The chain carries TRBV5-1 and TRBJ2-3; TRBD2 matches 7 bases. The clonotype comes from a human donor in a cohort sampled during active COVID-19. CDR3 sequence: CASSEPSGRTDTQYF. CDR3 bases: TGCGCCAGTTCAGAACCTAGCGGTCGCACAGATACGCAGTATTTT. The variable domain in full, with the rest retrieved from reference TRBV5-1 and TRBJ2-3, is KAGVTQTPRYLIKTRGQQVTLSCSPISGHRSVSWYQQTPGQGLQFLFEYFSETQRNKGNFPGRFSGRQFSNSRSEMNVSTLELGDSALYLCASSEPSGRTDTQYFGPGTRLTVL.